The sequence of this T cell receptor beta chain was determined in a study of beta chain features in type 1 diabetes. V dropped 5 bases and J dropped 13 bases, with 15 bases sitting between them. CDR3 length equals 12 residues. CDR1 and CDR2 (germline): MNHNY, SVGAGI (reference sequence). Each population that was sorted was more than 98% pure. This clone appeared once. TCRB transcripts that were expressed got sequenced, as all of the isolated RNA had been reverse transcribed. Profiling relied on immunoSEQ multiplex PCR, and the TCRdb table lists in-frame clones only, not all of them. The sample contains some 25,000 clones, roughly two thirds of which appear only once.

Sample: Tregs from blood. The gene calls are TRBV6-6 and TRBJ1-5, with D possibly matching TRBD1 (5 bases). The clonotype was recovered from a woman between 35 and 50 years old in good health. In nucleotides, the CDR3 is TGTGCCAGCAGTCTGGGGGGAAGGGGACAGCATTTT. It yields the protein CASSLGGRGQHF.